The 29 T cell receptor beta chains below were found in one sample sequenced in a study of OX40 agonist ivuxolimab in advanced cancers. Measured with immunoSEQ multiplex PCR; TCRdb has only the in-frame clones, and not every one. This sample yields approximately 99,000 clones, of which approximately 87% are seen a single time; more than 5% belongs to the top ten. Specimen: CD4+ or CD8+ T cells sorted from blood, collected in a trial of the OX40 agonist ivuxolimab. Receptors originate from an adult with an advanced solid tumor such as melanoma, head and neck, liver or kidney cancer.

The chain combines TRBV29-1 with TRBJ2-1; D is undetermined. CDR1 is SQVTM, CDR2 ANQGSEA, per germline. Trimming took 4 bases from V and 10 from J, leaving 8 bases between them. The CDR3 is made up of 10 amino acids. Written as DNA, the CDR3 is TGCAGCGTTGTGAGCCCGGAGCAGTTCTTC. It translates to CSVVSPEQFF.

The chain employs TRBV27 and TRBJ2-4, with D unresolved. The germline V and J ends were trimmed by 4 bases and 0 bases, with 10 bases remaining between them. The CDR3 extends over 15 amino acids. Germline assignment: CDR1 MNHEY and CDR2 SMNVEV (reference sequence). The CDR3 region has the DNA TGTGCCAGCAGTTCCCTCGGACGAGCCAAAAACATTCAGTACTTC. Its translation is CASSSLGRAKNIQYF.

This clone was found once. The rearrangement links TRBV23-1 to TRBJ2-2; weak D call: TRBD1 (6 bases). TRBV23-1 is filed as an ORF, its function uncertain. This CDR3 region has 15 residues. V was pared by 2 bases and J by 7 bases, with 14 bases between. DNA of the CDR3: TGCGCCAGCAGTCAAATTAGGACCAGGGGCGGGGAGCTGTTTTTT. It translates to CASSQIRTRGGELFF.

This rearrangement joins TRBV2 to TRBJ2-3; D unresolved. V gave up 6 bases and J gave up 4 bases, with 5 bases separating them. This CDR3 contains 11 residues. In germline, CDR1 is SNHLY, CDR2 FYNNEI. The CDR3 here is CASRSADTQYF. The CDR3 DNA is TGTGCCAGCAGGAGCGCAGATACGCAGTATTTT.

V and J are TRBV6-5 and TRBJ2-7; tentatively, D is TRBD1 or TRBD2 (5 bases each). Germline lookup yields CDR1 MNHEY and CDR2 SVGAGI. This CDR3 is built from 13 residues. The V and J ends lost 7 bases and 5 bases respectively, with 15 bases between them. The CDR3: CASTSPWGNEQYF. DNA of the CDR3: TGTGCCAGCACTTCACCCTGGGGGAACGAGCAGTACTTC.

In nucleotides, the CDR3 is TGCACCAGCAGCCGGGCCTTCGGTGCTTTCTTT. It encodes CTSSRAFGAFF. The V gene is TRBV1, the J gene TRBJ1-1; the DNA was not used to check the table's D call, TRBD1. TRBV1 is a pseudogene segment. This CDR3 contains 11 residues.

V usage is TRBV2 and J usage is TRBJ2-7; D is possibly TRBD1 (5 bases). This CDR3 region has 14 residues. V was trimmed by 7 bases and J by 7 bases, leaving 20 bases between them. The V gene's germline CDR1 is SNHLY and CDR2 FYNNEI. CDR3 protein: CASTDQGFPWEQYF. In DNA form, the CDR3 reads TGTGCCAGCACCGACCAGGGTTTCCCTTGGGAGCAGTACTTC.

CDR3 protein: CASTTGYAYNEQFF. As DNA, the CDR3 is TGTGCCAGCACGACGGGATATGCCTACAATGAGCAGTTCTTC. The V call is TRBV6-1, the J call TRBJ2-1, with D perhaps matching TRBD2 (5 bases). Between the trimmed V and J ends, which lost 7 bases and 2 bases, there was a span of 12 bases. This CDR3 has 14 residues. Looked up from germline, CDR1 is MNHNS and CDR2 is SASEGT.

The sample holds a few counts of this clone. This chain links TRBV6-6 with TRBJ2-2; 7 nucleotides agree with TRBD1. V lost 2 bases and J lost 0; bases outside the gene matches: 3. The germline gives CDR1 MNHNY, CDR2 SVGAGI (reference sequence). This CDR3 spans 16 amino acids. This CDR3 is CASSYLGQTNTGELFF. CDR3 in DNA: TGTGCCAGCAGTTACCTGGGACAGACGAACACCGGGGAGCTGTTTTTT.

V gene TRBV27 combines with J gene TRBJ1-6; no definite D call. V lost 1 base and J lost 3, with 4 bases in between. The CDR3 runs to 14 residues. Germline lookup yields CDR1 MNHEY and CDR2 SMNVEV (reference sequence). The CDR3 DNA sequence: TGTGCCAGCAGTTTATTGCTCTATAATTCACCCCTCCACTTT. Residues: CASSLLLYNSPLHF.

The chain joins TRBV27 to TRBJ1-5; perhaps TRBD1 as D (6 bases). Germline CDR1 MNHEY, CDR2 SMNVEV (reference sequence). This CDR3 contains 14 residues. Trimming pared 3 bases from V and 6 bases from J, leaving 12 bases between. CDR3 sequence (DNA): TGTGCCAGCAGTTTGATACAGGGTGGTCAGCCCCAGCATTTT. Translated, it gives CASSLIQGGQPQHF.

The sample holds a few counts of this clone. The genes are TRBV7-2 and TRBJ1-4; TRBD1 might be the D (5 bases). V lost 1 base, J lost 5 bases, and 5 bases lay in between. The CDR3 totals 13 residues. Germline-derived CDR1 and CDR2 are SGHTA and FQGNSA. CDR3 DNA sequence: TGTGCCAGCAGCTTAGGACAGAATGAAAAACTGTTTTTT. This encodes CASSLGQNEKLFF.

This clone was detected only once. CDR3 residues: CAWSLTRGPNSPLHF. CDR3 nucleotides: TGTGCCTGGAGTCTGACTCGAGGCCCTAATTCACCCCTCCACTTT. The chain links TRBV30 to TRBJ1-6; D uncertain. Germline values: CDR1 GTSNPN, CDR2 SVGIG (reference sequence). V lost 2 bases and J lost 6, with 14 bases in between. The CDR3 covers 15 residues.

The V and J genes are TRBV18 and TRBJ2-7; 9 bases fit TRBD1. The V gene's germline CDR1 is KGHSH and CDR2 LQKENI. The V and J ends lost 5 bases and 6 bases, in that order; junction bases with no gene match: 20. The CDR3 loop spans 18 amino acids. The CDR3: CASSASPGTGPSVVEQYF. The CDR3 DNA reads as TGTGCCAGCTCAGCTTCACCCGGGACAGGGCCATCAGTGGTCGAGCAGTACTTC.

The rearrangement joins TRBV11-2 to TRBJ2-7, with TRBD2 identical over 8 bases. Germline CDR1 SGHAT, CDR2 FQNNGV. This CDR3 contains 14 residues. Losses at the gene ends were 1 base for V and 3 bases for J; bases not matched to a gene: 2. The CDR3 nucleotides are TGTGCCAGCAGCTTAGGGCTAGCGGGCTACGAGCAGTACTTC. Protein sequence: CASSLGLAGYEQYF.

The chain is built from TRBV6-6 and TRBJ2-6; D is unclear. The CDR3 has 15 amino acids. The V end lost 2 bases, the J end lost 2 bases, and 7 bases lay between the germline ends. CDR1 and CDR2 (germline): MNHNY, SVGAGI (reference sequence). CDR3 loop: CASSYGLTGANVLTF. The CDR3 coding sequence is TGTGCCAGCAGTTACGGGCTCACTGGGGCCAACGTCCTGACTTTC.

The chain employs TRBV30 and TRBJ2-4; D is ambiguous. V was pared by 4 bases and J by 7 bases, with 8 bases between. The CDR3 is 11 residues long. The germline gives CDR1 GTSNPN, CDR2 SVGIG (reference sequence). The CDR3 sequence is CAWTDLNIQYF. The CDR3 bases are TGTGCCTGGACCGATTTGAACATTCAGTACTTC.

This chain connects TRBV29-1 to TRBJ2-3, with D unresolved. From germline, CDR1 is SQVTM and CDR2 ANQGSEA. V lost 1 base and J 10 bases, leaving 12 bases between the germline ends. The CDR3 totals 12 residues. The CDR3 loop reads CSVEGVLGAQYF. The CDR3 coding sequence is TGCAGCGTTGAAGGGGTCCTTGGGGCGCAGTATTTT.

The chain couples TRBV4-2 to TRBJ2-1, with 7 positions matching TRBD2. The germline CDR1 and CDR2 sequences are LGHNA and YNFKEQ. Trimming at V came to 3 bases and at J to 5 bases, leaving 13 bases not matched to a gene. This CDR3 region has 17 residues. CDR3 sequence: CASSQIPTSGNHNEQFF. The CDR3 DNA reads as TGTGCCAGCAGCCAGATCCCTACCAGCGGGAACCACAATGAGCAGTTCTTC.

The rearrangement uses TRBV5-6 and TRBJ2-2; D tentatively reads TRBD1 or TRBD2 (5 bases each). Trimming removed 0 bases from V and 6 bases from J, with 9 bases in between. The CDR3 extends over 14 amino acids. Germline CDR1 and CDR2: SGHDT and YYEEEE. The CDR3, as DNA: TGTGCCAGCAGCTTGGTATCGGGGCCCGGGGAGCTGTTTTTT. It is translated as CASSLVSGPGELFF.

Many counts were recorded for this clone. This chain uses TRBV2 with TRBJ2-7; a weak D match, TRBD1 (6 bases). Germline CDR1 is SNHLY and CDR2 is FYNNEI. V was cut by 0 bases and J by 3 bases, with 12 bases left in between. This CDR3 is 15 amino acids long. The CDR3: CASSEAGKGVYEQYF. The DNA for the CDR3 is TGTGCCAGCAGTGAAGCGGGGAAGGGGGTCTACGAGCAGTACTTC.

The chain combines TRBV27 with TRBJ2-7; 13 bases agree with TRBD2. Germline V gene sequence: CDR1 MNHEY, CDR2 SMNVEV (reference sequence). V was clipped by 10 bases and J by 6 bases; unmatched bases: 9. This CDR3 contains 14 residues. The CDR3 DNA follows: TGTGCCACCTCATCGGGACTAGCGGGATTCGAGCAGTACTTC. It yields the protein CATSSGLAGFEQYF.

The chain employs TRBV5-4 and TRBJ2-3; D gene ambiguous. This CDR3 is built from 12 residues. With 4 bases removed from V and 2 bases from J, the gap between germline ends came to 5 bases. Germline-derived CDR1 and CDR2 are SGHNT and YYREEE (reference sequence). The CDR3 DNA follows: TGTGCCAGCAGCCACCTCACAGATACGCAGTATTTT. It translates to CASSHLTDTQYF.

The rearrangement joins TRBV6-5 to TRBJ1-2, with D possibly matching TRBD1 (6 bases). V was clipped by 2 bases and J by 7 bases, with 11 bases between them. CDR1 MNHEY and CDR2 SVGAGI come from the germline V gene. This CDR3 is built from 13 residues. The CDR3 loop is CASSYKGGGGYTF. The CDR3 region has the DNA TGTGCCAGCAGTTACAAAGGGGGAGGTGGCTACACCTTC.

V gene TRBV5-1 combines with J gene TRBJ2-1, with 10 bases lining up with TRBD2. With 3 bases clipped from V and 3 bases from J, the junction kept 3 bases outside the gene matches. Germline V CDR1 and CDR2: SGHRS, YFSETQ. This CDR3 region has 15 residues. CDR3 DNA sequence: TGCGCCAGCAGCTGGGCTAGCGGGGGCTACAATGAGCAGTTCTTC. The encoded protein is CASSWASGGYNEQFF.

The chain links TRBV29-1 to TRBJ1-2, with TRBD1 as a possible D gene (6 bases). Trimming removed 7 bases at V and 4 bases at J, with 22 bases between. The CDR3 sequence is 15 residues long. CDR1 and CDR2 (germline): SQVTM, ANQGSEA. CDR3 coding DNA: TGCAGCGCCCGCACACCCGAAGGGGGTGTCTATGGCTACACCTTC. It is translated as CSARTPEGGVYGYTF.

This clone showed up just once. The V gene is TRBV2, the J gene TRBJ1-2; 7 bases agree with TRBD1. Germline CDR1 SNHLY, CDR2 FYNNEI. V was clipped by 5 bases and J by 7 bases; unmatched bases: 1. The CDR3 has 11 residues. CDR3 in amino acids: CASSYRGGYTF. DNA for the CDR3: TGTGCCAGCAGTTACAGGGGTGGCTACACCTTC.

This chain links TRBV5-1 with TRBJ2-1; tentative D call: TRBD2 (6 bases). V was shortened by 5 bases and J by 5 bases, with 8 bases between the two germline ends. CDR1 SGHRS and CDR2 YFSETQ come from the germline V gene. The CDR3 extends over 12 amino acids. The CDR3 nucleotides read TGCGCCAGCAGGGCGGGGCACAATGAGCAGTTCTTC. This sequence encodes CASRAGHNEQFF.

The V and J genes are TRBV9 and TRBJ2-1, with D perhaps TRBD1 or TRBD2 (5 bases each). Trimming pared 3 bases from V and 8 bases from J, leaving 15 bases between. This CDR3 contains 14 residues. The germline CDR1 and CDR2 sequences are SGDLS and YYNGEE. The chain's CDR3 is CASSGTVQGHEQFF. The CDR3 DNA sequence: TGTGCCAGCAGCGGAACCGTCCAGGGACATGAGCAGTTCTTC.